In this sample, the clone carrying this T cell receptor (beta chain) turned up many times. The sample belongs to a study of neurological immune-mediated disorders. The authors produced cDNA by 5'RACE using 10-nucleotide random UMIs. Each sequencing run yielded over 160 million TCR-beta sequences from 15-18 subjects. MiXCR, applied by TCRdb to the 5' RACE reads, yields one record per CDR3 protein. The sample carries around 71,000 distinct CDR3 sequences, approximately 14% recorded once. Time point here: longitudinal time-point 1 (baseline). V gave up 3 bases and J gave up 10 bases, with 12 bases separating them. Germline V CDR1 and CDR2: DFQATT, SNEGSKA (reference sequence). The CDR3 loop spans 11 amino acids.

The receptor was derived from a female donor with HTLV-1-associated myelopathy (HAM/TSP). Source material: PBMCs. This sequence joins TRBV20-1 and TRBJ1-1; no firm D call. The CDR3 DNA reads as TGCAGTGCTAGTCGGGCGAGAGGAGCTTTCTTT. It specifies CSASRARGAFF.